This T cell receptor (beta chain) was profiled in a study of T cell repertoires in cytomegalovirus infection. Study at large: The public TCR beta signatures pointed to both CMV infection and matching HLA type. Study results and limitations: There were HLA-C-restricted CMV-specific TCR beta clonotypes dominating the ex vivo response.

Each CDR3 protein is one row after TCRdb ran MiXCR on the reads. The table shows more than 150,000 distinct CDR3 sequences, with roughly 30% occurring only once. The germline gives CDR1 SGHTA, CDR2 FQGNSA. The V end lost 2 bases, the J end lost 3 bases, and 19 bases lay between the germline ends. This CDR3 has 17 amino acids. A note on this clonotype: Antigen: not known.

This chain uses TRBV7-2 with TRBJ2-5; D call uncertain. This TCR derives from a human donor in good health (CMV status not recorded). Some clones in this sample may be carry-over from other donors' samples. Material: PBMCs. CDR3 DNA sequence: TGTGCCAGCAGCTTAAGTGTTGCGCATTCAACTAAAGAGACCCAGTACTTC. Encoded protein: CASSLSVAHSTKETQYF.